Listed below are T cell receptor beta chains from one sample, sequenced in a study of radiotherapy plus CTLA-4 blockade in lung cancer. Data came from immunoSEQ multiplex PCR; TCRdb stores just in-frame clones and leaves some out. The table lists roughly 59,000 clones, 65% to 80% of them singletons. The material was peripheral blood, obtained from a patient treated with radiotherapy plus ipilimumab. Receptors originate from a human donor with non-small cell lung cancer whose response to radiotherapy plus ipilimumab could not be evaluated. CDR3s include the opening cysteine and the closing phenylalanine or tryptophan. A D gene is named only where the DNA matches it firmly. For some rows the clone size is stated as once, few or many, or as a class when expanded; others skip it.

clone size: .; D gene: TRBD1; J gene: TRBJ1-5; V gene: TRBV27; CDR3 length: 17; CDR3 DNA: TGTGCCAGCAGTAGGGGAACTTTACAGGGGGCGGATCAGCCCCAGCATTTT; CDR3 protein: CASSRGTLQGADQPQHF
clone size: .; D gene: TRBD1; J gene: TRBJ2-3; V gene: TRBV19; CDR3 length: 14; CDR3 DNA: TGTGCCTCGACGACAGGGGTTGGCGCAGATACGCAGTATTTT; CDR3 protein: CASTTGVGADTQYF
clone size: once; D gene: TRBD1; J gene: TRBJ2-1; V gene: TRBV4-1; CDR3 length: 15; CDR3 DNA: TGCGCCAGCAGCCAGAGGGACAGGTTAGACAATGAGCAGTTCTTC; CDR3 protein: CASSQRDRLDNEQFF
clone size: .; D gene: .; J gene: TRBJ2-1; V gene: TRBV19; CDR3 length: 15; CDR3 DNA: TGTGCCAGTAGTAAGGACAGCGATATTTACATGGAGCAGTTCTTC; CDR3 protein: CASSKDSDIYMEQFF
clone size: .; D gene: .; J gene: TRBJ2-7; V gene: TRBV9; CDR3 length: 15; CDR3 DNA: TGTGCCAGCAGCGTAGGTTCAGGAAGCTCCTACGAGCAGTACTTC; CDR3 protein: CASSVGSGSSYEQYF
clone size: .; D gene: .; J gene: TRBJ1-2; V gene: TRBV7-2; CDR3 length: 14; CDR3 DNA: TGTGCCAGCAGCTGGCCGGGAGTCCTCTATGGCTACACCTTC; CDR3 protein: CASSWPGVLYGYTF
clone size: few; D gene: .; J gene: TRBJ1-1; V gene: TRBV19; CDR3 length: 13; CDR3 DNA: TGTGCCAGTATCCCCGCACAAAACACTGAAGCTTTCTTT; CDR3 protein: CASIPAQNTEAFF
clone size: .; D gene: .; J gene: TRBJ2-7; V gene: TRBV6-6; CDR3 length: 14; CDR3 DNA: TGTGCCAGCAGTTACGATGATGCGGCGGCCGAGCAGTACTTC; CDR3 protein: CASSYDDAAAEQYF
clone size: .; D gene: .; J gene: TRBJ2-4; V gene: TRBV7-2; CDR3 length: 13; CDR3 DNA: TGTGCCAGCGGGGAGCAGCTCCTAAACATTCAGTACTTC; CDR3 protein: CASGEQLLNIQYF
clone size: .; D gene: .; J gene: TRBJ1-4; V gene: TRBV28; CDR3 length: 13; CDR3 DNA: TGTGCCAGCAGCCCGGGACACACTGAAAAACTGTTTTTT; CDR3 protein: CASSPGHTEKLFF
clone size: .; D gene: TRBD1; J gene: TRBJ1-1; V gene: TRBV2; CDR3 length: 12; CDR3 DNA: TGTGCCAGCAGCCAGGGGGCCCCTGAAGCTTTCTTT; CDR3 protein: CASSQGAPEAFF
clone size: .; D gene: .; J gene: TRBJ1-2; V gene: TRBV7-2; CDR3 length: 15; CDR3 DNA: TGTGCCAGCAGCTTAGGTGGCTCCGCCGCCGGGGGCTACACCTTC; CDR3 protein: CASSLGGSAAGGYTF
clone size: .; D gene: .; J gene: TRBJ1-5; V gene: TRBV2; CDR3 length: 18; CDR3 DNA: TGTGCCAGCAGTGCAAACAGGGCCCGGGTGGGTATCAATCAGCCCCAGCATTTT; CDR3 protein: CASSANRARVGINQPQHF
clone size: .; D gene: .; J gene: TRBJ1-1; V gene: TRBV5-1; CDR3 length: 14; CDR3 DNA: TGCGCCAGCAGCTTGCCAGGAATGAACACTGAAGCTTTCTTT; CDR3 protein: CASSLPGMNTEAFF
clone size: .; D gene: TRBD1; J gene: TRBJ1-5; V gene: TRBV2; CDR3 length: 19; CDR3 DNA: TGTGCCAGCAGTGAAGCGCTTTTGGGACAGGGGATTTCGGGTCAGCCCCAGCATTTT; CDR3 protein: CASSEALLGQGISGQPQHF
clone size: .; D gene: .; J gene: TRBJ1-6; V gene: TRBV2; CDR3 length: 16; CDR3 DNA: TGTGCCAGCAGTGAAGAGGGAGCCCTCTATAATTCACCCCTCCACTTT; CDR3 protein: CASSEEGALYNSPLHF
clone size: .; D gene: .; J gene: TRBJ1-5; V gene: TRBV30; CDR3 length: 14; CDR3 DNA: TGTGCCTGGAGTTGGGGGCGCGGCAATCAGCCCCAGCATTTT; CDR3 protein: CAWSWGRGNQPQHF
clone size: .; D gene: TRBD2; J gene: TRBJ2-1; V gene: TRBV6-5; CDR3 length: 16; CDR3 DNA: TGTGCCAGCAGTTTCCAGGGCGGGAGCTCCTACAATGAGCAGTTCTTC; CDR3 protein: CASSFQGGSSYNEQFF
clone size: .; D gene: TRBD2; J gene: TRBJ2-2; V gene: TRBV29-1; CDR3 length: 15; CDR3 DNA: TGCAGCGTTGGGGGGACTAGCGGCAACACCGGGGAGCTGTTTTTT; CDR3 protein: CSVGGTSGNTGELFF
clone size: once; D gene: TRBD1; J gene: TRBJ2-3; V gene: TRBV16; CDR3 length: 17; CDR3 DNA: TGTGCCAGCAGCCAAGCCGGGACAGGGGGCTTCACAGATACGCAGTATTTT; CDR3 protein: CASSQAGTGGFTDTQYF